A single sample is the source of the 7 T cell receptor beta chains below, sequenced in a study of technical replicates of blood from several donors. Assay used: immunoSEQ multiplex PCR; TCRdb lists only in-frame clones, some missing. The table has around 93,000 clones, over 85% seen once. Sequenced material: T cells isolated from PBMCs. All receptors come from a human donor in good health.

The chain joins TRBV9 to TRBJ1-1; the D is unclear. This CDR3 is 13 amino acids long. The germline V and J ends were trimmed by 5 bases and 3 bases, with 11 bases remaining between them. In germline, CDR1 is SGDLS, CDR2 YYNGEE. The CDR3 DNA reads TGTGCCAGCAGTTTCGACTTCCACACTGAAGCTTTCTTT. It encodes CASSFDFHTEAFF.

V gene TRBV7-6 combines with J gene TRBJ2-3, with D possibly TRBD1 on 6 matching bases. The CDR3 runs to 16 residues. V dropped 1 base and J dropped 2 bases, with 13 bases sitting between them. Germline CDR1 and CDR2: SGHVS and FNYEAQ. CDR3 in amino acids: CASSLGLDRLTDTQYF. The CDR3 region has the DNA TGTGCCAGCAGCTTAGGTCTCGACAGGCTCACAGATACGCAGTATTTT.

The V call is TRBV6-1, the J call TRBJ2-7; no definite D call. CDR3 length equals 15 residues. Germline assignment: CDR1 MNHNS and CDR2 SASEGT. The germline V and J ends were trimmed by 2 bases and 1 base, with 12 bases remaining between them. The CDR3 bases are TGTGCCAGCAGTGAATACGTGACACTTTCCTACGAGCAGTACTTC. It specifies CASSEYVTLSYEQYF.

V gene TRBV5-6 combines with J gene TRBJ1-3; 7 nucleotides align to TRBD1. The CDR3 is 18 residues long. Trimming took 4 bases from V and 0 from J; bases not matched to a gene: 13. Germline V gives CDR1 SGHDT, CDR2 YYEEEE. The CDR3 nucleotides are TGTGCCAGCAGCCGAGTTACAGGGGAATATAGCTCTGGAAACACCATATATTTT. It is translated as CASSRVTGEYSSGNTIYF.

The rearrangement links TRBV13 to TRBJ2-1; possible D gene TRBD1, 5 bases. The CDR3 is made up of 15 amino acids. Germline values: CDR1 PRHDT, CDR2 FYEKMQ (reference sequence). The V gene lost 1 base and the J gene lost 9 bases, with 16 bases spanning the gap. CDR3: CASSLVRQGLSEQFF. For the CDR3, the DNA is TGTGCCAGCAGCTTAGTCCGGCAGGGTCTTAGTGAGCAGTTCTTC.

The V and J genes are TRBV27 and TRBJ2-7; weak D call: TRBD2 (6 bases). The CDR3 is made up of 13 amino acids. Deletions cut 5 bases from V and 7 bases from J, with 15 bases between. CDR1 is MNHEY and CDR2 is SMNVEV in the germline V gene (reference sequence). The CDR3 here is CASSLNLSGEQYF. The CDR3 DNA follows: TGTGCCAGCAGTCTTAACCTGAGCGGGGAGCAGTACTTC.

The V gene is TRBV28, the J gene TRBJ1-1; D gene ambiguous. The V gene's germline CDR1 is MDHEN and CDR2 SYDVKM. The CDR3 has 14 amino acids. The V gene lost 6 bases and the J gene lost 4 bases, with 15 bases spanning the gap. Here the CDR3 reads CASSLRTRSTEAFF. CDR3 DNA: TGTGCCAGCAGCTTACGAACCAGGTCCACTGAAGCTTTCTTT.